Each of the 19 T cell receptor beta chains below was sequenced from the same sample in a study of Ad26.COV2.S vaccination and SARS-CoV-2 variants. This table comes from immunoSEQ multiplex PCR, and its TCRdb copy is limited to in-frame clones, with some not included. The repertoire holds 440,000 or so clones, with less than 95% as singletons. Sample treatment: 15 to 20 received Ad26.COV2.S at low or high dose, single or two shots; 5 received placebo; per-sample allocation not given. The samples were gathered on day 63 after the first injection of vaccine or placebo. Sequences were derived from peripheral blood, sampled in a trial of Ad26.COV2.S vaccine versus placebo. All receptors come from a person between 18 and 65 years old who received the Ad26.COV2.S COVID-19 vaccine or a placebo.

The V and J genes are TRBV5-4 and TRBJ2-2; D is uncertain. Trimming shortened V by 2 bases and J by 8 bases, and 16 bases separated the two germline ends. Germline V gene data show CDR1 as SGHNT and CDR2 as YYREEE (reference sequence). There are 15 residues in the CDR3. CDR3 nucleotides: TGTGCCAGCAGCTTTGAGGCAGGCCGTCGTGGGGAGCTGTTTTTT. Protein product: CASSFEAGRRGELFF.

The CDR3 loop reads CASSGALSYEQYF. The CDR3 bases are TGTGCCAGCAGCGGCGCGTTGTCCTACGAGCAGTACTTC. The gene calls are TRBV9 and TRBJ2-7; no clear D. Germline lookup yields CDR1 SGDLS and CDR2 YYNGEE. This CDR3 is 13 amino acids long. The ends were cut back, 3 bases at V and 1 base at J, with 8 bases in the middle. The entire variable domain, with the rest obtained from reference TRBV9 and TRBJ2-7, is as follows: DSGVTQTPKHLITATGQRVTLRCSPRSGDLSVYWYQQSLDQGLQFLIQYYNGEERAKGNILERFSAQQFPDLHSELNLSSLELGDSALYFCASSGALSYEQYFGPGTRLTVT.

The chain couples TRBV30 to TRBJ1-4; 8 nucleotides match TRBD1. The CDR3 covers 13 residues. CDR1 and CDR2 from the germline V gene are GTSNPN and SVGIG (reference sequence). J was trimmed by 8 bases and V by 5 bases; bases with no gene match: 7. Written as DNA, the CDR3 is TGTGCCTGGGCAGGGGGCCCCGAAGAAAAACTGTTTTTT. Its protein product is CAWAGGPEEKLFF.

The rearrangement links TRBV6-5 to TRBJ2-7; no reliable D call. V was clipped by 7 bases and J by 2 bases, with 15 bases between them. The CDR3 is made up of 14 amino acids. Per germline, CDR1 MNHEY and CDR2 SVGAGI. Written as DNA, the CDR3 is TGTGCCAGCACCCCTTTTGGCACCACCTACGAGCAGTACTTC. This sequence encodes CASTPFGTTYEQYF.

The genes are TRBV2 and TRBJ2-7; 10 nucleotides match TRBD2. The CDR3 runs 17 residues. Germline assignment: CDR1 SNHLY and CDR2 FYNNEI. With V trimmed by 2 bases and J by 2 bases, 9 bases remained unmatched. CDR3 residues: CASSERVLAGGPYEQYF. The CDR3 region has the DNA TGTGCCAGCAGTGAAAGGGTCTTAGCGGGAGGTCCCTACGAGCAGTACTTC.

This clone has more than one count but fewer than ten. The CDR3, as DNA: TGTGCCACCAGTGATTCCAGGGGGAGAACCTACGAGCAGTACTTC. This codes for CATSDSRGRTYEQYF. The chain recombines TRBV24-1 with TRBJ2-7; TRBD1 matches 7 bases. The ends lost 2 bases at V and 2 bases at J; junction bases unmatched: 5. The CDR3 is 15 amino acids. CDR1 and CDR2 (germline): KGHDR, SFDVKD.

The chain combines TRBV12-3 or TRBV12-4 with TRBJ2-1; D not resolved. This CDR3 contains 13 residues. The germline V and J ends were trimmed by 5 bases and 8 bases, with 13 bases remaining between them. CDR3 DNA: TGTGCCAGCAGTCTACCGGGTCTCTATGAGCAGTTCTTC. As protein: CASSLPGLYEQFF.

The rearrangement joins TRBV12-3 or TRBV12-4 to TRBJ2-5; D is unresolved. V gave up 4 bases and J gave up 5 bases, with 11 bases separating them. The CDR3 spans 13 residues. The CDR3 region has the DNA TGTGCCAGCAGTTGGGCTAGGTTGGAGACCCAGTACTTC. As protein: CASSWARLETQYF.

Regarding this clone: Additional DNA sequences in this sample encode the identical CDR3. The V call is TRBV6-2 or TRBV6-3, the J call TRBJ2-7; 12 bases match TRBD2. V trimming: 6 bases; J trimming: 4 bases; junction bases outside the gene matches: 7. Germline CDR1 is MNHEY and CDR2 is SVGEGT. The CDR3 is 15 residues long. The CDR3 reads CASSSTSGRGYEQYF. The DNA of the CDR3 is TGTGCCAGCAGCTCGACTAGCGGGAGAGGATACGAGCAGTACTTC.

V is TRBV9 and J is TRBJ1-4; D uncertain. Germline V gene data show CDR1 as SGDLS and CDR2 as YYNGEE. CDR3 length equals 16 residues. Trimming took off 4 bases at V and 4 bases at J, with 17 bases between the two ends. As DNA, the CDR3 is TGTGCCAGCAGCCCCCAGACCGGACCAGTTAATGAAAAACTGTTTTTT. Protein product: CASSPQTGPVNEKLFF. The full variable domain, completed using reference TRBV9 and TRBJ1-4, is DSGVTQTPKHLITATGQRVTLRCSPRSGDLSVYWYQQSLDQGLQFLIQYYNGEERAKGNILERFSAQQFPDLHSELNLSSLELGDSALYFCASSPQTGPVNEKLFFGSGTQLSVL.

V is TRBV7-9 and J is TRBJ2-3; 7 bases agree with TRBD1. Germline CDR1 is SEHNR and CDR2 is FQNEAQ (reference sequence). With V trimmed by 4 bases and J by 2 bases, 3 bases remained unmatched. The CDR3 runs to 14 residues. The CDR3 nucleotides read TGTGCCAGCAGCTGGGACAGCCCCACAGATACGCAGTATTTT. Translated, it gives CASSWDSPTDTQYF.

This chain connects TRBV4-2 to TRBJ2-7; D is possibly TRBD2 (5 bases). V was clipped by 1 base and J by 0 bases, with 10 bases between them. Germline V gives CDR1 LGHNA, CDR2 YNFKEQ. The CDR3 consists of 15 residues. CDR3 DNA: TGTGCCAGCAGCCAAGGAAGCGGTAGCTCCTACGAGCAGTACTTC. Translated, it gives CASSQGSGSSYEQYF.

The CDR3 here is CASSYPIRGGGRGGANVLTF. In nucleotides, the CDR3 is TGTGCCAGCAGTTACCCCATTAGAGGAGGGGGCCGTGGAGGGGCCAACGTCCTGACTTTC. The genes are TRBV6-7 and TRBJ2-6; D might be TRBD1 (7 bases). TRBV6-7 has ORF status, its function being uncertain. The CDR3 has 20 amino acids. V lost 2 bases, J lost 4 bases, and 24 bases lay in between.

The CDR3 here is CASSPGTGINYGYTF. In DNA form, the CDR3 reads TGTGCCAGCAGCCCAGGGACAGGGATTAACTATGGCTACACCTTC. The rearrangement uses TRBV3-1 (or the pseudogene TRBV3-2) and TRBJ1-2, with TRBD1 identical over 9 bases. The CDR3 contains 15 residues. V was clipped by 4 bases and J by 1 base; unmatched bases: 4. The germline CDR1 and CDR2 sequences are LGHDT and YNNKEL (reference sequence).

The chain uses TRBV6-4 and TRBJ2-2, with D perhaps TRBD2 (5 bases). Trimming took 2 bases from V and 3 from J, leaving 7 bases between them. Germline V CDR1 and CDR2: MRHNA, SNTAGT. This CDR3 spans 14 amino acids. The CDR3 here is CASSDEGYTGELFF. The CDR3 coding sequence is TGTGCCAGCAGTGACGAGGGATACACCGGGGAGCTGTTTTTT.

The chain joins TRBV5-4 to TRBJ2-5; 15 bases align to TRBD2. Germline CDR1 and CDR2: SGHNT and YYREEE (reference sequence). The CDR3 length is 16 residues. The junction had 4 bases not matched to a gene; V was cut back by 4 bases and J by 3 bases. The CDR3 protein is CASSTRTSGREETQYF. The CDR3 bases are TGTGCCAGCAGCACAAGGACTAGCGGGAGGGAAGAGACCCAGTACTTC.

The chain joins TRBV2 to TRBJ1-1; no reliable D call. This CDR3 comprises 10 residues. Germline V gene data show CDR1 as SNHLY and CDR2 as FYNNEI. V was clipped by 7 bases and J by 11 bases, with 11 bases between them. The CDR3 nucleotides read TGTGCCAGCATGGCGGGTGTGGCTTTCTTT. Residues: CASMAGVAFF.

The chain couples TRBV7-8 to TRBJ1-5, with D unclear. Deletions cut 1 base from V and 0 bases from J, with 10 bases between. The CDR3 length is 16 residues. Germline V gene data show CDR1 as SGHVS and CDR2 as FQNEAQ. The CDR3: CASSLGAVNSNQPQHF. The CDR3, as DNA: TGTGCCAGCAGCTTAGGGGCGGTGAATAGCAATCAGCCCCAGCATTTT.

V and J are TRBV18 and TRBJ2-1, with D unclear. Trimming took off 3 bases at V and 5 bases at J, with 11 bases between the two ends. Germline V gene sequence: CDR1 KGHSH, CDR2 LQKENI. This CDR3 spans 14 amino acids. CDR3 coding DNA: TGTGCCAGCTCACCCCAATCCGGGCACAATGAGCAGTTCTTC. Its translation is CASSPQSGHNEQFF.